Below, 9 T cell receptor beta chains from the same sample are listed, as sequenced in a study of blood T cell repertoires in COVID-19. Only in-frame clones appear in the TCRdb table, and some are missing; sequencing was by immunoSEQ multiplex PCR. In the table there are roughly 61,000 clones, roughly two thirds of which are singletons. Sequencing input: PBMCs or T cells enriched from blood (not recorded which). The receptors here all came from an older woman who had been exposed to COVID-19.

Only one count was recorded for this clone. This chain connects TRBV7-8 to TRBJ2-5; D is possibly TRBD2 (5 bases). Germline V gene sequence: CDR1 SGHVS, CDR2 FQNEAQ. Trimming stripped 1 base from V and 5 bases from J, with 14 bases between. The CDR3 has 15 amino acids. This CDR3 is CASSLDGRTGETQYF. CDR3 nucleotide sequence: TGTGCCAGCAGCTTAGATGGCAGGACGGGGGAGACCCAGTACTTC. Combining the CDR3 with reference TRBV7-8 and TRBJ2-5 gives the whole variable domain GAGVSQSPRYKVAKRGQDVALRCDPISGHVSLFWYQQALGQGPEFLTYFQNEAQLDKSGLPSDRFFAERPEGSVSTLKIQRTQQEDSAVYLCASSLDGRTGETQYFGPGTRLLVL.

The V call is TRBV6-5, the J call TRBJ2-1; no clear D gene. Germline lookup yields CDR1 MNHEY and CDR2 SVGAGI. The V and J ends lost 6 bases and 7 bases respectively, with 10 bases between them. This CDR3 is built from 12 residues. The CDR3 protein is CASSVDGNEQFF. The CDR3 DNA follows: TGTGCCAGCAGCGTCGACGGGAATGAGCAGTTCTTC.

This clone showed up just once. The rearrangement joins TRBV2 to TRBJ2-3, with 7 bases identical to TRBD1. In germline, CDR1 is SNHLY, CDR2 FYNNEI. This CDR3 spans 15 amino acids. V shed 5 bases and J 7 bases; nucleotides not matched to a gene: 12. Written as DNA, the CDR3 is TGTGCCAGCAGTCCTTCCCGGACAGGACGAAATACGCAGTATTTT. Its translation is CASSPSRTGRNTQYF.

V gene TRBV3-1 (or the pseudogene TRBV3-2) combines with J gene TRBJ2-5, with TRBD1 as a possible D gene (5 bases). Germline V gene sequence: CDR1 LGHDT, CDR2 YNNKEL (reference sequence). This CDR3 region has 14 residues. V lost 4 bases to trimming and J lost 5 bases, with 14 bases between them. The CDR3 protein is CASSLLGERETQYF. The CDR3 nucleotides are TGTGCCAGCAGCCTGCTAGGGGAAAGGGAGACCCAGTACTTC.

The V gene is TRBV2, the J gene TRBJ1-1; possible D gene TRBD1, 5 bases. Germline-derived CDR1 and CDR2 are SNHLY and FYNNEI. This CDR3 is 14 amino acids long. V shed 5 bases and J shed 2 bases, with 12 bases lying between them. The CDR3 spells CASSLTEINTEAFF. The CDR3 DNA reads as TGTGCCAGCAGTTTGACAGAGATCAACACTGAAGCTTTCTTT.

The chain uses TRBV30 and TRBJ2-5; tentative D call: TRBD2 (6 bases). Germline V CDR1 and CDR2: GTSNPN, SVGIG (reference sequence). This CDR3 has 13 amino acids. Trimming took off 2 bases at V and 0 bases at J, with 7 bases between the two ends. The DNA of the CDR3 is TGTGCCTGGAGTTGGGGGGACCAAGAGACCCAGTACTTC. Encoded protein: CAWSWGDQETQYF.

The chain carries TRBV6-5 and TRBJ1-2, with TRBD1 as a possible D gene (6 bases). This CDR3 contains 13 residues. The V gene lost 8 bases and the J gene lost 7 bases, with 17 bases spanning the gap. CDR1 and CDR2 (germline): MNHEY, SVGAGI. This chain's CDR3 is CASWGQGKVGYTF. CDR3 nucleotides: TGTGCCAGCTGGGGGCAGGGTAAGGTTGGCTACACCTTC.

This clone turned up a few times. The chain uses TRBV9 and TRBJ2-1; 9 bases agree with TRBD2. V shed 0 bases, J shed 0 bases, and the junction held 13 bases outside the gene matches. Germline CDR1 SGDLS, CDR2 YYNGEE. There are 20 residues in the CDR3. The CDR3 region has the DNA TGTGCCAGCAGCGTAGCCCACGGGACTAGCTCTTTCAGCTCCTACAATGAGCAGTTCTTC. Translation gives CASSVAHGTSSFSSYNEQFF.

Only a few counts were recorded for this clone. The CDR3 DNA follows: TGTGCCAGCAGCTTTTACCTGGGGACAGGGTACAATGAGCAGTTCTTC. Protein product: CASSFYLGTGYNEQFF. This sequence joins TRBV7-8 and TRBJ2-1; the match to TRBD1 covers 9 bases. This CDR3 region has 16 residues. CDR1 and CDR2 from the germline V gene are SGHVS and FQNEAQ. Trimming cost V 3 bases and J 4 bases; bases outside gene matches: 7.